Below are 9 T cell receptor beta chains sequenced from a single sample in a study of neurological immune-mediated disorders. TCRdb re-derived calls from the 5' RACE reads in MiXCR, one entry per CDR3 protein. The sample consists of tens of thousands of distinct CDR3 sequences, around 4% of them appearing once. Sequenced sample: PBMCs. The receptors here all came from a young man with multiple sclerosis.

This clonotype has only one observation. The chain combines TRBV20-1 with TRBJ2-5, with TRBD1 matching over 7 bases. CDR1 is DFQATT and CDR2 is SNEGSKA in the germline V gene (reference sequence). J gave up 5 bases and V 3 bases, and 18 bases lay outside the gene matches. The CDR3 extends over 17 amino acids. The CDR3 DNA reads as TGCAGTGCTAGGGACCCACAGGGGAACTCACTGGAGGAGACCCAGTACTTC. Encoded protein: CSARDPQGNSLEETQYF.

The table lists this clonotype with many counts. V and J are TRBV28 and TRBJ1-1, with D possibly matching TRBD1 (6 bases). The CDR3 has 13 residues. Germline-derived CDR1 and CDR2 are MDHEN and SYDVKM. V was trimmed by 7 bases and J by 1 base, leaving 10 bases between them. The chain's CDR3 is CASTATGNTEAFF. The CDR3 nucleotides are TGTGCCAGCACCGCGACAGGGAACACTGAAGCTTTCTTT. The whole variable domain, filled in from reference TRBV28 and TRBJ1-1, reads DVKVTQSSRYLVKRTGEKVFLECVQDMDHENMFWYRQDPGLGLRLIYFSYDVKMKEKGDIPEGYSVSREKKERFSLILESASTNQTSMYLCASTATGNTEAFFGQGTRLTVV.

Worth noting for this clonotype: A much larger clone differs from this one at a single base, so this may be a read error. In this CDR3 the conserved last residue, phenylalanine or tryptophan, is missing, so a read error is likely. V and J are TRBV9 and TRBJ1-2; weak D call: TRBD1 (5 bases). The CDR3 runs to 14 residues. Germline V lookup: CDR1 SGDLS, CDR2 YYNGEE. The V and J ends lost 0 bases and 6 bases respectively, with 12 bases between them. The CDR3 protein is CASSVATGGDGYTI. CDR3 DNA: TGTGCCAGCAGCGTAGCTACTGGGGGGGATGGCTACACCATC.

There are many counts of this clonotype. The chain couples TRBV12-3 or TRBV12-4 to TRBJ2-1, with D possibly being TRBD2 (6 bases). The CDR3 is 15 residues long. The germline V and J ends were trimmed by 2 bases and 6 bases, with 14 bases remaining between them. The CDR3 protein is CASSLRRDFFNEQFF. The CDR3 DNA reads TGTGCCAGCAGTTTAAGGAGGGACTTTTTCAATGAGCAGTTCTTC.

This clonotype was observed at least ten times. The chain joins TRBV11-2 to TRBJ1-4; D is ambiguous. Trimming took off 2 bases at V and 7 bases at J, with 17 bases between the two ends. This CDR3 comprises 16 residues. CDR1 and CDR2 from the germline V gene are SGHAT and FQNNGV. CDR3 DNA: TGTGCCAGCAGCTTAATTTCTTGGGGTACTGGTGAAAAACTGTTTTTT. It yields the protein CASSLISWGTGEKLFF.

This clonotype was picked up many times. The gene calls are TRBV20-1 and TRBJ2-5; TRBD2 agrees at 10 bases. The CDR3 contains 16 residues. The J segment lost 4 bases and the V segment lost 0 bases, leaving 8 bases of the junction unmatched. Germline V gene data show CDR1 as DFQATT and CDR2 as SNEGSKA (reference sequence). The CDR3 nucleotides read TGCAGTGCTAGAGATCGGATACTAGCGGGGACAGAGACCCAGTACTTC. It encodes CSARDRILAGTETQYF.

Ten or more counts support this clonotype. The J gene is TRBJ2-5, the V gene TRBV2; TRBD2 aligns across 11 bases. The CDR3 extends over 15 amino acids. Trimming cost V 8 bases and J 2 bases; bases outside gene matches: 7. The germline V gene has CDR1 SNHLY and CDR2 FYNNEI. The CDR3 sequence: CASSPGLAVQETQYF. DNA of the CDR3: TGTGCCAGCTCTCCGGGACTAGCGGTTCAAGAGACCCAGTACTTC.

This clonotype was counted at least ten times. V is TRBV12-3 or TRBV12-4 and J is TRBJ1-2; possible D gene TRBD1, 5 bases. The length of the CDR3 is 14 residues. The ends were cut back, 6 bases at V and 4 bases at J, with 15 bases in the middle. The CDR3 DNA sequence: TGTGCCAGCAGCCTCGGCAGGGAGCTCTATGGCTACACCTTC. This gives the protein CASSLGRELYGYTF.

This clonotype was picked up many times. The J gene is TRBJ2-4, the V gene TRBV29-1, with 13 bases aligning to TRBD2. The CDR3 contains 13 residues. Germline V gives CDR1 SQVTM, CDR2 ANQGSEA. V lost 7 bases, J lost 7 bases, and 4 bases stayed unmatched. This CDR3 reads CSAWTSGSNIQYF. CDR3 in DNA: TGCAGCGCATGGACTAGCGGGAGTAACATTCAGTACTTC.